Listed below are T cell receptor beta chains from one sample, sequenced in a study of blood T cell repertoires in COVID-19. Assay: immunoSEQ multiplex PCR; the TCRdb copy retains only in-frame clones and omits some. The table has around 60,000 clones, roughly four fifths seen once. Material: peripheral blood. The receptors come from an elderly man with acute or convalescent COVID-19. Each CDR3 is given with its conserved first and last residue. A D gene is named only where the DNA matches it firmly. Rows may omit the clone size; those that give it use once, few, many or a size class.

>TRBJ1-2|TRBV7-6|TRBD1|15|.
TGTGCCAGCAGCTTAGCGCAGACAGGGGTAAATGGCTACACCTTC
CASSLAQTGVNGYTF
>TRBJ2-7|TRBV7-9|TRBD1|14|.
TGTGCCAGCAGCCACCGGGACAGGAACTACGAGCAGTACTTC
CASSHRDRNYEQYF
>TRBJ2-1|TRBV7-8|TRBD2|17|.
TGTGCCAGCAGCCAAACGGGACTAGCGGGGGGGCCAGGGGAGCAGTTCTTC
CASSQTGLAGGPGEQFF
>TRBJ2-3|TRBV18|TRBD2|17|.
TGTGCCAGCTCCCCTATGGGGCTAGCGGTCCCAAAAGATACGCAGTATTTT
CASSPMGLAVPKDTQYF
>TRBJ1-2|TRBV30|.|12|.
TGTGCCTGGAGGCGGGGGGGCGATGGCTACACCTTC
CAWRRGGDGYTF
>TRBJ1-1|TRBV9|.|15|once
TGTGCCAGCAGCGTGGACAGCCTAAGGAACACTGAAGCTTTCTTT
CASSVDSLRNTEAFF
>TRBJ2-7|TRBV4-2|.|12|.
TGTGCCAGCAGCCAAAGGGGTTCCGAGCAGTACTTC
CASSQRGSEQYF
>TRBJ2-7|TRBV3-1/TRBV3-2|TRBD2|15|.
TGTGCCAGCAGCCAAACTAGCGGGGGGCGTCGCGAGCAGTACTTC
CASSQTSGGRREQYF
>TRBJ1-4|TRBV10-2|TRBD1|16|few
TGCGCCAGCAGTGATACAGGGGGCGCGACTAATGAAAAACTGTTTTTT
CASSDTGGATNEKLFF
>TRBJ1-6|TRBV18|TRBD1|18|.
TGTGCCAGCTCACCAACCGGGACAGGGCTCGTGAGGGTTTCACCCCTCCACTTT
CASSPTGTGLVRVSPLHF
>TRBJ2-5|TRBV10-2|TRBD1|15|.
TGCGCCAGCAGTGTGACCGGGACAGATCAAGAGACCCAGTACTTC
CASSVTGTDQETQYF
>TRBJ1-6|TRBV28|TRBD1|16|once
TGTGCCAGCAAAGGACCCGGGACAGGGGAAAATTCACCCCTCCACTTT
CASKGPGTGENSPLHF
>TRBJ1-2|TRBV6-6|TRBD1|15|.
TGTGCCAGCAGTCCTTCAGGGGGCGCGAACTATGGCTACACCTTC
CASSPSGGANYGYTF
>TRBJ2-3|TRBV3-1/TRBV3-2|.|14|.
TGTGCCAGCAGCCGAGGACTTCTTCTGTCGTCGCAGTATTTT
CASSRGLLLSSQYF
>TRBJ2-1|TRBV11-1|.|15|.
TGTGCCAGCAGCGCCACCAACCAACAGGAGAATGAGCAGTTCTTC
CASSATNQQENEQFF
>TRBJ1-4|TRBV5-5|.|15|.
TGTGCCAGCAGCCGACGGTGGGGCCCTAATGAAAAACTGTTTTTT
CASSRRWGPNEKLFF
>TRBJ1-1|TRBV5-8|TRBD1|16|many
TGTGCCAGCACCCTGGGACAGGGCACATGGAACACTGAAGCTTTCTTT
CASTLGQGTWNTEAFF
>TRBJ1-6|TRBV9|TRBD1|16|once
TGTGCCAGCAGCGTAGCACCCAGGGGGAATAATTCACCCCTCCACTTT
CASSVAPRGNNSPLHF
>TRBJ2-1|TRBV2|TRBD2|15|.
TGTGCCAGCAGTAGGCGGGGGGAATCCTACAATGAGCAGTTCTTC
CASSRRGESYNEQFF
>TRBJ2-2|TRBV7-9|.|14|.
TGTGCCAGCAGCGACAGAAGAAAAACCGGGGAGCTGTTTTTT
CASSDRRKTGELFF
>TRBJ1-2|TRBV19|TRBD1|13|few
TGTGCCAGTGGCCGACAGGGGTCCTCTGGCTACACCTTC
CASGRQGSSGYTF
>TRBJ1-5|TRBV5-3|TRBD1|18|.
TGTGCCAGAAGCTTTCCGGGACAGGGGGCCTATAGCAATCAGCCCCAGCATTTT
CARSFPGQGAYSNQPQHF
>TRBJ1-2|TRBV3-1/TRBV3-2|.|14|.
TGTGCCAGCAGCCAACTGAAGCCCCTCTGGGGCTACACCTTC
CASSQLKPLWGYTF
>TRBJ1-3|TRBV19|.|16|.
TGTGCCAGTAGTATGGTTGGAAGGGGTAGAAGGGACACCATATATTTT
CASSMVGRGRRDTIYF
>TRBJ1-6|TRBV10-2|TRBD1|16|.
TGCGCCAGCAGTGAGGAGGGACAGACCTACTGGTCACCCCTCCACTTT
CASSEEGQTYWSPLHF
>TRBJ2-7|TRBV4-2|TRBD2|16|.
TGTGCCAGCAGCCAAGGGGCTAGCGGGGCGTCCTACGAGCAGTACTTC
CASSQGASGASYEQYF
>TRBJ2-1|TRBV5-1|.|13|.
TGCGCCAGCAGCTTGGTTCTAGACAATGAGCAGTTCTTC
CASSLVLDNEQFF
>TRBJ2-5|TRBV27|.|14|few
TGTGCCAGCGGGCCGGTTCAACGGATGGAGACCCAGTACTTC
CASGPVQRMETQYF
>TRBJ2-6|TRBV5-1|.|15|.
TGCGCCAGCAGCTTGCCAGGGCCTGGGGCCAACGTCCTGACTTTC
CASSLPGPGANVLTF
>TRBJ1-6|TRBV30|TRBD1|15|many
TGTGCCTGGAGTCCCAACAGGGGAACGAGTTCACCCCTCCACTTT
CAWSPNRGTSSPLHF
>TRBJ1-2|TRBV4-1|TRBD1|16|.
TGCGCCCGCAGCCGACGACAGGGGTCAACGAACTATGGCTACACCTTC
CARSRRQGSTNYGYTF
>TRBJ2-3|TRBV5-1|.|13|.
TGCGCCAGCAGCCGGGATACCACAGATACGCAGTATTTT
CASSRDTTDTQYF
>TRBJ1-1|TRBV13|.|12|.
TGTGCCAGCAGCTTCGGTCCCGGGGAAGCTTTCTTT
CASSFGPGEAFF